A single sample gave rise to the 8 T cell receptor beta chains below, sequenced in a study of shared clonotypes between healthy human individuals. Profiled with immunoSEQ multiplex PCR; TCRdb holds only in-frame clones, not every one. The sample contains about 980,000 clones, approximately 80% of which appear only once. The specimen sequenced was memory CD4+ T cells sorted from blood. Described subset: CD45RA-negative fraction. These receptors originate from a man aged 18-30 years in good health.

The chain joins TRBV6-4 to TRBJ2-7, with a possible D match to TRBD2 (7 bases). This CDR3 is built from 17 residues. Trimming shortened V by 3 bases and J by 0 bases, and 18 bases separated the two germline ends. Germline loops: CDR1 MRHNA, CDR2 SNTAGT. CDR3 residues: CASSEPPGGPVSYEQYF. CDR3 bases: TGTGCCAGCAGTGAACCTCCCGGGGGGCCCGTCTCCTACGAGCAGTACTTC.

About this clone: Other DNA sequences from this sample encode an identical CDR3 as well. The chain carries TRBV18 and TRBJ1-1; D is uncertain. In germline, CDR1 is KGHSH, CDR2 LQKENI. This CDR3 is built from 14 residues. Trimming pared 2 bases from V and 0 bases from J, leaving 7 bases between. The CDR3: CASSPEVMNTEAFF. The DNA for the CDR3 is TGTGCCAGCTCACCAGAGGTTATGAACACTGAAGCTTTCTTT.

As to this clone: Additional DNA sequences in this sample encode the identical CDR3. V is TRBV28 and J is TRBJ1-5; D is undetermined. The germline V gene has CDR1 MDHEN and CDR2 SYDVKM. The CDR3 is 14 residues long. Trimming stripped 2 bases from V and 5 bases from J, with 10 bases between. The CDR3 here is CASSLGGGYQPQHF. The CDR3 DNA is TGTGCCAGCAGTTTAGGAGGAGGGTATCAGCCCCAGCATTTT. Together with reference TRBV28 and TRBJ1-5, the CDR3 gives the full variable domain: DVKVTQSSRYLVKRTGEKVFLECVQDMDHENMFWYRQDPGLGLRLIYFSYDVKMKEKGDIPEGYSVSREKKERFSLILESASTNQTSMYLCASSLGGGYQPQHFGDGTRLSIL.

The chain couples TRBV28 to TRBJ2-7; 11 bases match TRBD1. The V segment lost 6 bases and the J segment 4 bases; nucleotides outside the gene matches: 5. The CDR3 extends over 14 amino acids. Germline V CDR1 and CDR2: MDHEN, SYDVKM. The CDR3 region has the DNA TGTGCCAGCAGGCCGGGACAGGGGGTGTACGAGCAGTACTTC. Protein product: CASRPGQGVYEQYF.

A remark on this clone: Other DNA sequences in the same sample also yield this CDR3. The CDR3 here is CAWSGLAGDTQYF. CDR3 nucleotides: TGTGCCTGGAGCGGGCTAGCGGGAGATACGCAGTATTTT. The chain carries TRBV30 and TRBJ2-3, with 8 bases matching TRBD2. The CDR3 has 13 residues. The V and J ends lost 3 bases and 5 bases, in that order; junction bases with no gene match: 4. Germline values: CDR1 GTSNPN, CDR2 SVGIG (reference sequence).

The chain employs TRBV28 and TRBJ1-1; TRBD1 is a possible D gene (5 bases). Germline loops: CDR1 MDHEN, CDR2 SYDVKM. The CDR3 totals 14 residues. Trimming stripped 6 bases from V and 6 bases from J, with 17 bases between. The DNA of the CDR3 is TGTGCCAGCAGCGCTCCTCGATCGACAGCTGAAGCTTTCTTT. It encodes CASSAPRSTAEAFF.

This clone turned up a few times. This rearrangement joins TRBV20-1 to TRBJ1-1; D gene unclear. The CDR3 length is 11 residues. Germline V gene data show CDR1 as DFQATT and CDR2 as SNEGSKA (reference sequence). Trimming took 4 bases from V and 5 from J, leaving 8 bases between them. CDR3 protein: CSAKLVTEAFF. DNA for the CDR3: TGCAGTGCTAAGTTAGTGACTGAAGCTTTCTTT.

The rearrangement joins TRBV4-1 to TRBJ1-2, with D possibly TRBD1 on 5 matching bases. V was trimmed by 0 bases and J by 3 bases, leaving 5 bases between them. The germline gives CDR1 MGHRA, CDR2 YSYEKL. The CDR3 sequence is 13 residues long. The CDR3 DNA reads TGCGCCAGCAGCCAAGAGGGACACTATGGCTACACCTTC. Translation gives CASSQEGHYGYTF.